This TCR beta chain appears in the sequencing data of a study of T cell repertoires in cytomegalovirus infection. Study-wide context: Well-studied HLA-B-restricted epitopes and recently identified HLA-C-restricted epitopes of CMV were both used in the study. In public TCR beta signatures, there were indications of both CMV infection and matching HLA type. Study-wide points: CMV-specific TCR beta clonotypes restricted by HLA-C were the ones dominating the ex vivo response.

TCRdb re-analysed the reads in MiXCR, keeping a single row per CDR3 protein. The sample consists of about 700,000 distinct CDR3 sequences, roughly 30% of them appearing once. In the case of this clonotype: The antigen remains undetermined. At one of its ends the junction is not consistent with the germline gene, which may arise from a read error.

Per the germline V gene, CDR1 is SGHTA and CDR2 is FQGNSA. The CDR3 covers 15 residues. The TCR comes from a human donor in good health (CMV status not recorded). Some clones in this sample may be carry-over from other donors' samples. The material was cultured PBMCs, obtained from culture after CMV antigen stimulation. V and J are TRBV7-2 and TRBJ2-1; TRBD2 aligns across 12 bases. CDR3 sequence: CVSSLLTSGGSEQFF. In DNA, the CDR3 is TGTGTCAGCAGCTTACTGACTAGCGGGGGATCTGAGCAGTTCTTC.